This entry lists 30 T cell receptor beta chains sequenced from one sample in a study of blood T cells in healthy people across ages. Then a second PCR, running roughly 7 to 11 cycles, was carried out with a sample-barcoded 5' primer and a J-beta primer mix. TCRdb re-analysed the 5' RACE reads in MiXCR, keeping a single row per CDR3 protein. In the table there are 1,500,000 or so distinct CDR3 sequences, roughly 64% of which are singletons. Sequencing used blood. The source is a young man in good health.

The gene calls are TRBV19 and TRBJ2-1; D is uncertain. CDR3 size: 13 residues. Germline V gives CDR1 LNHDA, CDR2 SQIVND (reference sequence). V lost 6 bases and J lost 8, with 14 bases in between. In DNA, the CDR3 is TGTGCCAGTAGCCCCATAGCCTTGGATGAGCAGTTCTTC. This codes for CASSPIALDEQFF.

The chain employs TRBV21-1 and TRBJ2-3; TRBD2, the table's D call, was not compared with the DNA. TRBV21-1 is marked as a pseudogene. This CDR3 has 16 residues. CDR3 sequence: CASDKGSGRIQDTQYF. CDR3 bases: TGTGCCAGCGATAAGGGAAGCGGGAGAATCCAGGATACGCAGTATTTT.

In DNA, the CDR3 is TGTGCCAGCAGTCCCCCCCGGACTAACTGGGGCGAGCAGTACTTC. It yields the protein CASSPPRTNWGEQYF. The chain uses TRBV6-5 and TRBJ2-7, with a possible D match to TRBD2 (6 bases). The CDR3 contains 15 residues. Germline CDR1 and CDR2: MNHEY and SVGAGI. Trimming stripped 5 bases from V and 6 bases from J, with 20 bases between.

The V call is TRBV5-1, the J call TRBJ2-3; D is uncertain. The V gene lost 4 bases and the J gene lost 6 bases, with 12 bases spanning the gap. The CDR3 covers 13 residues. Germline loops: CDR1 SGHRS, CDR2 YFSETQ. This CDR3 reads CASSQPDGDTQYF. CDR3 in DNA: TGCGCCAGCAGCCAGCCTGACGGGGATACGCAGTATTTT.

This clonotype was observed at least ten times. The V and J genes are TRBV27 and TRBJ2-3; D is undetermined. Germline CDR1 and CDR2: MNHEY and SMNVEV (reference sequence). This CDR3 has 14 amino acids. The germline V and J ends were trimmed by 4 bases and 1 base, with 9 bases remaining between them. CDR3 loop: CASSSRGGTDTQYF. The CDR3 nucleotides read TGTGCCAGCAGTTCCCGAGGTGGCACAGATACGCAGTATTTT.

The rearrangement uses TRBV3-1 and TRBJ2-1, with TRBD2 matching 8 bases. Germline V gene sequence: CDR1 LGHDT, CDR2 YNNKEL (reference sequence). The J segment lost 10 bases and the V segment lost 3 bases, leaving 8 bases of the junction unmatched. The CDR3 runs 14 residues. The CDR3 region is CASSQGLEEGEQFF. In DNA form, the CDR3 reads TGTGCCAGCAGCCAGGGACTAGAAGAAGGAGAGCAGTTCTTC.

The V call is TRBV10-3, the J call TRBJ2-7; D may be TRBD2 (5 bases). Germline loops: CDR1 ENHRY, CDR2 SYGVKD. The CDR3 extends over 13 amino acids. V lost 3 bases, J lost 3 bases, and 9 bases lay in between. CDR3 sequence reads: CAISEARDYEQYF. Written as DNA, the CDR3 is TGTGCCATCAGTGAAGCTCGGGACTACGAGCAGTACTTC.

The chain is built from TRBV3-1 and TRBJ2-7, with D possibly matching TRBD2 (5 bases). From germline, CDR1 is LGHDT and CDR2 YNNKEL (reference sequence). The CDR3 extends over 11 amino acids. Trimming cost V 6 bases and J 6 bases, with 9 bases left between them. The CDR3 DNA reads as TGTGCCAGCAGACGGGGTAGCGAGCAGTACTTC. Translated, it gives CASRRGSEQYF.

CDR3 loop: CASSESTWGARAEAFF. The CDR3 coding sequence is TGCGCCAGCAGTGAGTCGACGTGGGGGGCTCGGGCTGAAGCTTTCTTT. The rearrangement joins TRBV10-1 to TRBJ1-1, with a tentative D call TRBD1 (6 bases). Germline CDR1 WNHNN, CDR2 SYGVQD (reference sequence). Trimming left V 0 bases short and J 6 bases short, with 17 bases between. The CDR3 covers 16 residues.

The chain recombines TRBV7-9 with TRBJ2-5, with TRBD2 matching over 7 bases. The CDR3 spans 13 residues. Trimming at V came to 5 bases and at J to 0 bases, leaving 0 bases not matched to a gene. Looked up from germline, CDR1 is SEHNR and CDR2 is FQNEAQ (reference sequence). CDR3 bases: TGTGCCAGCAGCCGGGGGGACCAAGAGACCCAGTACTTC. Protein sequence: CASSRGDQETQYF.

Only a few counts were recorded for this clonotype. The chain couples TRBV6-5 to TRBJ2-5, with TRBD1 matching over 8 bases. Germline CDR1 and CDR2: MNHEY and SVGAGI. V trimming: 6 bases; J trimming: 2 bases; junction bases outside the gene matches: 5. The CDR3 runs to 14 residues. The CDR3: CASRSRDRQETQYF. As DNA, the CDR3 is TGTGCCAGCAGGAGCCGGGACAGGCAAGAGACCCAGTACTTC.

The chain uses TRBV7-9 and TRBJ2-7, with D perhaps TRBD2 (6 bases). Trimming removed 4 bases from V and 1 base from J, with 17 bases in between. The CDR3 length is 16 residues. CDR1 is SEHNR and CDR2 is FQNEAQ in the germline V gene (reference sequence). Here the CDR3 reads CASSSFEGGDSYEQYF. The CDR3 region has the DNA TGTGCCAGCAGCTCCTTCGAGGGCGGGGATTCCTACGAGCAGTACTTC.

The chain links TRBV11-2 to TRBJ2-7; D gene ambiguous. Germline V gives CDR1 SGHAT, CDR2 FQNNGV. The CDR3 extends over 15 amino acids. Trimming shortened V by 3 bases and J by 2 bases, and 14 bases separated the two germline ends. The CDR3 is CASSFPTPNPYEQYF. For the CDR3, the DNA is TGTGCCAGCAGCTTCCCGACCCCGAACCCCTACGAGCAGTACTTC.

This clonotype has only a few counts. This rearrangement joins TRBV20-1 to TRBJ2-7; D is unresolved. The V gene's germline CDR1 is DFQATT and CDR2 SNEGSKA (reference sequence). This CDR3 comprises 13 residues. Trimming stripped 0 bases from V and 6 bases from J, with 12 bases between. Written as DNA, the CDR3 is TGCAGTGCTAGAGATGGTCTGGGTCTCGAGCAGTACTTC. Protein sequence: CSARDGLGLEQYF.

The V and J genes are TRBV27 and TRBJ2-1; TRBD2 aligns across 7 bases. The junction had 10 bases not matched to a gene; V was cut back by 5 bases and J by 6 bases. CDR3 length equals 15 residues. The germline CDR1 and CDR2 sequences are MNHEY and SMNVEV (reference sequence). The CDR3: CASSHTPTSVNEQFF. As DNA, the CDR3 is TGTGCCAGCAGTCACACTCCAACTAGCGTCAATGAGCAGTTCTTC.

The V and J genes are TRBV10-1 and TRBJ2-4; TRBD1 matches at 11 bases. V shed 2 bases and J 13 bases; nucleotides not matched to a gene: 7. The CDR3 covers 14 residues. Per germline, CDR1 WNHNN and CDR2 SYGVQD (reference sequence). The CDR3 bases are TGCGCCAGCAGTGAGGGACAGGGGGCTCCGGAGCAGTACTTC. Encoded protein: CASSEGQGAPEQYF.

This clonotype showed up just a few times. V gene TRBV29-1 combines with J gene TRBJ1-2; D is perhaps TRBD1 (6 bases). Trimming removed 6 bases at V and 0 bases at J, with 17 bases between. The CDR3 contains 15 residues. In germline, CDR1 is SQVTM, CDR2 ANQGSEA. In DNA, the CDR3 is TGCAGCGTCGAGAACGACAGGTCATCTAACTATGGCTACACCTTC. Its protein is CSVENDRSSNYGYTF.

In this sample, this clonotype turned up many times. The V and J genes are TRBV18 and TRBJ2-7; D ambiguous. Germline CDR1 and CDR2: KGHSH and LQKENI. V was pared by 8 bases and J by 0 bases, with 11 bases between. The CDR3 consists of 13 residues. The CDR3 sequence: CASSRTDSYEQYF. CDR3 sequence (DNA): TGTGCCAGCAGCCGGACGGACTCCTACGAGCAGTACTTC.

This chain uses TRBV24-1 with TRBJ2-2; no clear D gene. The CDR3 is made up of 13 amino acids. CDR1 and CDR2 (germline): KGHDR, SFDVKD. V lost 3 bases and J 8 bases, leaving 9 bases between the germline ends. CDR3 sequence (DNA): TGTGCCACCAGTGATACCACGAGAGGGGAGCTGTTTTTT. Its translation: CATSDTTRGELFF.

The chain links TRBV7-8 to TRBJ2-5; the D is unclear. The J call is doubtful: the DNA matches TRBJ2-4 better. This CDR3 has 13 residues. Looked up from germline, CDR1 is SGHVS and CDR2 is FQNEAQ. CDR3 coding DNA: TGTGCCAGCAGCTTAGCAGTGGGAAACATTCAGTACTTC. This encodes CASSLAVGNIQYF.

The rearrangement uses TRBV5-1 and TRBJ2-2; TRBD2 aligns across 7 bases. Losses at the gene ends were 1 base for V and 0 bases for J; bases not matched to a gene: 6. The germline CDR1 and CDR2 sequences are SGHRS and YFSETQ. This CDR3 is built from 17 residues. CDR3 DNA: TGCGCCAGCAGCTTGCCGGTAGCGGGTTCGAACACCGGGGAGCTGTTTTTT. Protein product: CASSLPVAGSNTGELFF.

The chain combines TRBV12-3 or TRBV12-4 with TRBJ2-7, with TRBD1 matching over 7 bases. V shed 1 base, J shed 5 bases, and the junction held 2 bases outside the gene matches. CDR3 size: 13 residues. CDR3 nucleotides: TGTGCCAGCAGTTTAGAGGGGGCCGACGAGCAGTACTTC. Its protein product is CASSLEGADEQYF.

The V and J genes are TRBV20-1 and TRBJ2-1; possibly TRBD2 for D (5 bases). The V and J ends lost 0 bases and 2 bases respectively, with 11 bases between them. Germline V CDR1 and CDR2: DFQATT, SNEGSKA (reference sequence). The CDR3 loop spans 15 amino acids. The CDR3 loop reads CSARDIRGTYNEQFF. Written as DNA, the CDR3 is TGCAGTGCTAGAGATATCCGAGGGACCTACAATGAGCAGTTCTTC.

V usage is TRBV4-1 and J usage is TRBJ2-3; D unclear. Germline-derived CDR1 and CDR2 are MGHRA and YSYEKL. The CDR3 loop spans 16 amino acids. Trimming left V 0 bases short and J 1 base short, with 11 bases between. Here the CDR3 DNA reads TGCGCCAGCAGCCAAGAGCCACACAAGGGCACAGATACGCAGTATTTT. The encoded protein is CASSQEPHKGTDTQYF.

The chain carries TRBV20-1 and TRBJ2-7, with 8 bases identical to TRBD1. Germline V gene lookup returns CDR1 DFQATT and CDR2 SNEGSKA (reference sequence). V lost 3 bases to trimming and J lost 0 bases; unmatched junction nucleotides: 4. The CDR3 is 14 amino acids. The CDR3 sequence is CSASLTGGSYEQYF. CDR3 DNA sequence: TGCAGTGCTAGCTTAACAGGGGGCTCCTACGAGCAGTACTTC.

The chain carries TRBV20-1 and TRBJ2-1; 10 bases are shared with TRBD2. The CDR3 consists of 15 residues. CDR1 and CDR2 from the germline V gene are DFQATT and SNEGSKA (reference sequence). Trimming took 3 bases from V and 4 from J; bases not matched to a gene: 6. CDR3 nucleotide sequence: TGCAGTGCTAGCCCAGCGGGAGGGGTGTACAATGAGCAGTTCTTC. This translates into CSASPAGGVYNEQFF.

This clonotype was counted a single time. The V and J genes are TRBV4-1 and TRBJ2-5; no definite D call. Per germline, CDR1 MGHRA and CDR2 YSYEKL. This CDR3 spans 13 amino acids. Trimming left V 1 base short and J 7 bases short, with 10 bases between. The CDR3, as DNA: TGCGCCAGCAGCCAAGTTCAATTCGGGACCCAGTACTTC. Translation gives CASSQVQFGTQYF.

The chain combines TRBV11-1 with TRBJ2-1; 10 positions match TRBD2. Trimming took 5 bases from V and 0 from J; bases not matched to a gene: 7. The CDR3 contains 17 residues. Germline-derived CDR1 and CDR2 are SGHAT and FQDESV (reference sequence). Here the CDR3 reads CASSKEAGGFSYNEQFF. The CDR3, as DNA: TGTGCCAGCAGCAAAGAAGCGGGGGGGTTCTCCTACAATGAGCAGTTCTTC.

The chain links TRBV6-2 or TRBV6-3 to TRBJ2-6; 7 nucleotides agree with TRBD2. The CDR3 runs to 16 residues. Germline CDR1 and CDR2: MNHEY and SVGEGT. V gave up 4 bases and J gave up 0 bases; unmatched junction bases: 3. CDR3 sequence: CASSSERGSGANVLTF. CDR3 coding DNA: TGTGCCAGCAGTTCTGAGCGGGGCTCTGGGGCCAACGTCCTGACTTTC.

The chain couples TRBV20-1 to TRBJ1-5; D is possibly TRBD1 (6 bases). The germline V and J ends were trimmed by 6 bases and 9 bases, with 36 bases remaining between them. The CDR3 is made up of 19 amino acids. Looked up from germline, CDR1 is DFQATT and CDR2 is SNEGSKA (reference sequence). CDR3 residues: CSAHPHRGGDTNWDPPQHF. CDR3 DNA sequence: TGCAGTGCCCATCCGCATCGGGGGGGCGACACCAATTGGGATCCGCCCCAGCATTTT.